What follows are 5 T cell receptor beta chains derived from one specimen sequenced in a study of CD8 T cells in ankylosing spondylitis. From the 5' RACE reads, TCRdb called clonotypes with MiXCR, one entry per CDR3 protein. The sample shows fewer than 500,000 distinct CDR3 sequences, approximately 20% of them seen only once. Findings and caveats of the study: Roughly 8 highly homologous variants made up a TCR beta motif, and this motif appeared characteristic of ankylosing spondylitis blood.

These receptors have no identified antigens. Material for sequencing was blood, either unsorted or a sorted T cell fraction (not recorded which). These receptors were taken from a male donor with ankylosing spondylitis.

The chain joins TRBV6-1 to TRBJ2-7, with 7 bases lining up with TRBD1. Per germline, CDR1 MNHNS and CDR2 SASEGT. The CDR3 spans 14 residues. V lost 6 bases and J lost 4; bases outside the gene matches: 9. The DNA for the CDR3 is TGTGCCAGCAGCACCGACAGGGTCCCATACGAGCAGTACTTC. The encoded protein is CASSTDRVPYEQYF.

This clonotype came up a few times. This chain links TRBV20-1 with TRBJ2-2; TRBD1 aligns across 8 bases. With V trimmed by 0 bases and J by 4 bases, 4 bases remained unmatched. The CDR3 length is 15 residues. The germline V gene encodes CDR1 DFQATT and CDR2 SNEGSKA (reference sequence). The CDR3 spells CSARDRGRFTGELFF. CDR3 nucleotides: TGCAGTGCTAGAGACAGGGGGCGCTTCACCGGGGAGCTGTTTTTT.

V and J are TRBV28 and TRBJ1-4, with D maybe TRBD1 (5 bases). In germline, CDR1 is MDHEN, CDR2 SYDVKM. V lost 5 bases and J 7 bases, leaving 17 bases between the germline ends. The CDR3 consists of 15 residues. The CDR3 region has the DNA TGTGCCAGCAGTACCCCCCAGGGCTGGGGTGAAAAACTGTTTTTT. Encoded protein: CASSTPQGWGEKLFF.

The chain links TRBV7-2 to TRBJ2-2, with D perhaps matching TRBD1 or TRBD2 (5 bases each). The CDR3 has 14 amino acids. Trimming took off 5 bases at V and 7 bases at J, with 14 bases between the two ends. Germline CDR1 reads SGHTA; CDR2 reads FQGNSA. The CDR3 nucleotides are TGTGCCAGCAGCCTCGGGACCTGGGGCGGGGAGCTGTTTTTT. This encodes CASSLGTWGGELFF.

A few counts support this clonotype. This chain joins TRBV28 and TRBJ2-1; 8 nucleotides align to TRBD1. Looked up from germline, CDR1 is MDHEN and CDR2 is SYDVKM. This CDR3 region has 16 residues. J gave up 6 bases and V 4 bases, and 11 bases lay outside the gene matches. The CDR3 DNA reads TGTGCCAGCAGTTCGCAGGGGACAGGTCTCTTCAATGAGCAGTTCTTC. This codes for CASSSQGTGLFNEQFF.